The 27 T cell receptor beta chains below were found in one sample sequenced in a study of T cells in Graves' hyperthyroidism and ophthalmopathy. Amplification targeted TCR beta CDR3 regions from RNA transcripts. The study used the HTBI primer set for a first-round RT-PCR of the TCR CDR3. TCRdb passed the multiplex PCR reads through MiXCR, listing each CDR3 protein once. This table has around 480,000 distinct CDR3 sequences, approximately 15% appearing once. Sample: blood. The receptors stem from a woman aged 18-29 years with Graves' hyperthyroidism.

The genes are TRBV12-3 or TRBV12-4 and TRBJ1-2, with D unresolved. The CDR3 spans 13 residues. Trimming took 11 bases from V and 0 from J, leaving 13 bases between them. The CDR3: CAARRAANYGYTF. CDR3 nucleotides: TGTGCCGCTCGGCGGGCAGCTAACTATGGCTACACCTTC.

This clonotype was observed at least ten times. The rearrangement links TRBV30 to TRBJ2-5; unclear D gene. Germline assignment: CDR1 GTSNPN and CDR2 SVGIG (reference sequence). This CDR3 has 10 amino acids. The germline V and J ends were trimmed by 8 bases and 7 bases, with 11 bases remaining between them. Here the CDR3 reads CAIGWGTQYF. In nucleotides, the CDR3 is TGTGCCATAGGATGGGGGACCCAGTACTTC.

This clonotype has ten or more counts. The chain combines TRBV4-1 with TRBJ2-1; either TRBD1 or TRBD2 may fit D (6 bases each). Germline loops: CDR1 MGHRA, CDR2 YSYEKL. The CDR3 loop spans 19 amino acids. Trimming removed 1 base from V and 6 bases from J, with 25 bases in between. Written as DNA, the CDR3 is TGCGCCAGCAGCCAAGTACAGGGCCCCGGGACTCCCTATATCAATGAGCAGTTCTTC. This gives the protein CASSQVQGPGTPYINEQFF.

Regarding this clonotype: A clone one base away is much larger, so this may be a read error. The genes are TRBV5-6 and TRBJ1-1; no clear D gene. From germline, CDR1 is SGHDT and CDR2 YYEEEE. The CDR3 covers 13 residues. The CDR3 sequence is CASSWRENTEALF. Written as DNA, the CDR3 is TGTGCCAGCAGCTGGCGCGAGAACACTGAAGCTCTCTTT.

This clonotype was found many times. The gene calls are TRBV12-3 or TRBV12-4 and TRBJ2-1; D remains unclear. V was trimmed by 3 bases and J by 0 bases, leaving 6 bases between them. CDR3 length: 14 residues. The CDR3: CASSFAGSYNEQFF. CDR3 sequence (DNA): TGTGCCAGCAGTTTCGCCGGCTCCTACAATGAGCAGTTCTTC.

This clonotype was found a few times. This CDR3 is CASSSLDPYVSKCAQYV. CDR3 coding DNA: TGCGCCAGCAGCTCCCTGGACCCCTACGTGTCTAAATGTGCGCAGTACGTC. The V call is TRBV5-1, the J call TRBJ2-7; D is ambiguous. V was shortened by 3 bases and J by 9 bases, with 28 bases between the two germline ends. Germline CDR1 reads SGHRS; CDR2 reads YFSETQ. This CDR3 has 17 amino acids.

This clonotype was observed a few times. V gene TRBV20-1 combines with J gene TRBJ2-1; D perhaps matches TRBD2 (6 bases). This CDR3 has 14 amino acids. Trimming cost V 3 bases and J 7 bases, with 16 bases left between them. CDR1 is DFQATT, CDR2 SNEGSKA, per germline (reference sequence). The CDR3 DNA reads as TGCAGTGCTAGTGACCCGGGAGAAGGGAATGAGCAGTTCTTC. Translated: CSASDPGEGNEQFF.

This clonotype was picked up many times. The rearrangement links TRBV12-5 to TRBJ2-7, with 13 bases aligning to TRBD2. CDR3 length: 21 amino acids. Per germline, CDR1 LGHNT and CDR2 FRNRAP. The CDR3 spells CAISSPFRGTSGEPDVYEQYV. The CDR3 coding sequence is TGTGCAATCTCCTCCCCTTTCCGCGGGACTAGCGGGGAACCCGATGTCTACGAGCAGTACGTC.

The CDR3 region is CASSTQDRSPSDSNQPQHF. CDR3 sequence (DNA): TGCGCCAGCAGCACCCAGGACAGATCACCCTCTGATAGCAATCAGCCCCAGCATTTT. The chain employs TRBV5-1 and TRBJ1-5, with a possible D match to TRBD1 (6 bases). The CDR3 covers 19 residues. V lost 4 bases and J 0 bases, leaving 23 bases between the germline ends. The V gene's germline CDR1 is SGHRS and CDR2 YFSETQ.

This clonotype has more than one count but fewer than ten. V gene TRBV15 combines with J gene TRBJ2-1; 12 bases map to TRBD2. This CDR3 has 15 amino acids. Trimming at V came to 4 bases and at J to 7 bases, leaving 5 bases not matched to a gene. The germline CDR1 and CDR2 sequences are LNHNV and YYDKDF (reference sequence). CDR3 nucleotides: TGTGCCACCAGCACTACGACTAGCGGGAGTAATGAGCAGTTCTTC. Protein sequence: CATSTTTSGSNEQFF.

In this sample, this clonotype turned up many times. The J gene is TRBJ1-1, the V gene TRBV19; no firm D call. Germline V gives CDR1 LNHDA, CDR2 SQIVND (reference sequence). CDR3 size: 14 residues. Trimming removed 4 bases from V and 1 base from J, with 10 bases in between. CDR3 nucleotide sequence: TGTGCCAGTAGTAGCGCGGGCGGGAACACTGAAGCTTTCTTT. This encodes CASSSAGGNTEAFF. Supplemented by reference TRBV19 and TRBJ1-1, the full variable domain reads DGGITQSPKYLFRKEGQNVTLSCEQNLNHDAMYWYRQDPGQGLRLIYYSQIVNDFQKGDIAEGYSVSREKKESFPLTVTSAQKNPTAFYLCASSSAGGNTEAFFGQGTRLTVV.

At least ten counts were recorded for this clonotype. The CDR3 nucleotides read TGTGCCAGCAGCCCTCCTATAGCGGGAGTAAGAGATACGCAGTATTTT. This encodes CASSPPIAGVRDTQYF. The V and J genes are TRBV3-1 and TRBJ2-3; TRBD2 matches 9 bases. Germline-derived CDR1 and CDR2 are LGHDT and YNNKEL (reference sequence). The V and J ends lost 4 bases and 5 bases, in that order; junction bases with no gene match: 10. There are 16 residues in the CDR3.

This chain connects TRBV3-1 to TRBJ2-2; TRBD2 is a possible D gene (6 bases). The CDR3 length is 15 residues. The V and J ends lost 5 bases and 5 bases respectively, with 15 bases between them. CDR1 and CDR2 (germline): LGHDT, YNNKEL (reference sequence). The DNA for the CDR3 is TGTGCCAGCAGCATAGGTAGGACTACAACCGGGGAGCTGTTTTTT. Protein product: CASSIGRTTTGELFF.

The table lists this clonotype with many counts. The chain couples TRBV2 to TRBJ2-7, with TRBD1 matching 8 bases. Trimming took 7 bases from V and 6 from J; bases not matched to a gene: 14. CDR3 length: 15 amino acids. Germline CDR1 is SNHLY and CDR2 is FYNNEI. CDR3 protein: CASIATGGVVLEQYF. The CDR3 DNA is TGTGCCAGCATTGCCACAGGGGGTGTAGTTCTCGAGCAGTACTTC.

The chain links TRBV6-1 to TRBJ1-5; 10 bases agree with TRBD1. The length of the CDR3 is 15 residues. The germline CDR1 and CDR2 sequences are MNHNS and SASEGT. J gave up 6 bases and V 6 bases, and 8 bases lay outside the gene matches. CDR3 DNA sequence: TGTGCCAGCAGCCCGCCGGGACAGGGGCTTCAGCCCCAGCATTTT. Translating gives CASSPPGQGLQPQHF.

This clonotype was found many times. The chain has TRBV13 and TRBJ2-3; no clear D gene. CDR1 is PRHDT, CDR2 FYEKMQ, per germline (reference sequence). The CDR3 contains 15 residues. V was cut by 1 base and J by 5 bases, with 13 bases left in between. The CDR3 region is CASSLEWQHEDTQYF. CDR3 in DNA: TGTGCCAGCAGCTTAGAATGGCAGCACGAAGATACGCAGTATTTT.

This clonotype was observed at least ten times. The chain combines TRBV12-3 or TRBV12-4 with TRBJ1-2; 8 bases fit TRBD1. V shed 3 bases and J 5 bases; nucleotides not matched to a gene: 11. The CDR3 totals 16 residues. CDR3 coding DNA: TGTGCCAGCAGTTTGGGGGACAGGCCTGCCTCATATGGCTACACCTTC. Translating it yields CASSLGDRPASYGYTF.

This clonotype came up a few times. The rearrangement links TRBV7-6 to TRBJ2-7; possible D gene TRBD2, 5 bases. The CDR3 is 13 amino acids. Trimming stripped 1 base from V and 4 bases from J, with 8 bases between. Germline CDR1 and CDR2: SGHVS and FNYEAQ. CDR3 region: CASSLGEGYEQYF. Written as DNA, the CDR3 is TGTGCCAGCAGCTTAGGTGAGGGATACGAGCAGTACTTC.

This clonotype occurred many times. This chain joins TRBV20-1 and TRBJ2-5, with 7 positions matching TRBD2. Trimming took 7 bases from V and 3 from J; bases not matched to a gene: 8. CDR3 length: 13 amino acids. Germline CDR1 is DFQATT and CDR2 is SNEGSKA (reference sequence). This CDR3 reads CSGELAYEETQYF. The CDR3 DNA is TGCAGTGGGGAACTAGCGTACGAAGAGACCCAGTACTTC.

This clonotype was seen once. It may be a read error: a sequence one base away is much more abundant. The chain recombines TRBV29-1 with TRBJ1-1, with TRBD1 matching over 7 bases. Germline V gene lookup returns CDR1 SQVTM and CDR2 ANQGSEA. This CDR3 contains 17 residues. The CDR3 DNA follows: TGCAGCGTTGAAGGTTTAAGGGGGCGGAAACAGAACACTGACGCTTTCTTT. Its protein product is CSVEGLRGRKQNTDAFF. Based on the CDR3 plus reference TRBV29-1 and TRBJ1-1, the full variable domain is SAVISQKPSRDICQRGTSLTIQCQVDSQVTMMFWYRQQPGQSLTLIATANQGSEATYESGFVIDKFPISRPNLTFSTLTVSNMSPEDSSIYLCSVEGLRGRKQNTDAFFGQGTRLTVV.

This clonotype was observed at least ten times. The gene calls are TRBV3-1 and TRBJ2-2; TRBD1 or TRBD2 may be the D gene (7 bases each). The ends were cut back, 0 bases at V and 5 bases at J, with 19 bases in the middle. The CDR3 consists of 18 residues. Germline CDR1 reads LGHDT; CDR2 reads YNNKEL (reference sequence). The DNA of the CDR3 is TGTGCCAGCAGCCAAGAAGCAGGGGGGGCGGTGGGGACCGGGGAGCTGTTTTTT. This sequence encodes CASSQEAGGAVGTGELFF.

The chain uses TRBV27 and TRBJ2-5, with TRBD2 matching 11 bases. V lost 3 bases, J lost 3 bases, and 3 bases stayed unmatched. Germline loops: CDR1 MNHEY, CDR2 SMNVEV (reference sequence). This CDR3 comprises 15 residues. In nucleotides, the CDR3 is TGTGCCAGCAGTTTTTTAGCGGGAGGGGAAGAGACCCAGTACTTC. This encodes CASSFLAGGEETQYF.

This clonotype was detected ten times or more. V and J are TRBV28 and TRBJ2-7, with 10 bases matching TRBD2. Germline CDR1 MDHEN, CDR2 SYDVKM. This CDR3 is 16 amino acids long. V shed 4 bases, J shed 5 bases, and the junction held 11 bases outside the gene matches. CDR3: CASSSPQSGRAHEQYF. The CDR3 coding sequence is TGTGCCAGCAGTTCCCCCCAAAGCGGGAGGGCCCACGAGCAGTACTTC.

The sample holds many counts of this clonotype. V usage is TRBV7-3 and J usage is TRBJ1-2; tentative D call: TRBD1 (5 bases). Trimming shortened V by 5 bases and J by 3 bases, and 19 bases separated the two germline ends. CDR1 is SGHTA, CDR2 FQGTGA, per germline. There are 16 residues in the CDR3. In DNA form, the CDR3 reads TGTGCCAGCAGCCCCTATGGGGGGGGAGAGCACTATGGCTACACCTTC. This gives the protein CASSPYGGGEHYGYTF.

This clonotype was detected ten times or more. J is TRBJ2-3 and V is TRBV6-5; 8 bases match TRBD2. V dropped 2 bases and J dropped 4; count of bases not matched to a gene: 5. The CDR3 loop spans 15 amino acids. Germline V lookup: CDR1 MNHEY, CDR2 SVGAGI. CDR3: CASSYTSGRADTQYF. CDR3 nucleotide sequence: TGTGCCAGCAGTTACACAAGCGGGAGAGCAGATACGCAGTATTTT.

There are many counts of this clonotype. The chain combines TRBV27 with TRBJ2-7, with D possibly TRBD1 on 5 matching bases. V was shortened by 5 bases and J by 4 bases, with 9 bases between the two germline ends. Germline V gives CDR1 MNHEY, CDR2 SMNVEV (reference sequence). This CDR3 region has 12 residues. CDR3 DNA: TGTGCCAGCAGTGGACCAGGGTACGAGCAGTACGTC. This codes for CASSGPGYEQYV.

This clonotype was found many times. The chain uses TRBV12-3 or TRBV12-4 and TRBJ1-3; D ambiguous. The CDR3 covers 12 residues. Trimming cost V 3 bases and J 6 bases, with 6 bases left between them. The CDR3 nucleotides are TGTGCCAGCAGTTTTTTGGCAAACACCATATATTTT. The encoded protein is CASSFLANTIYF.